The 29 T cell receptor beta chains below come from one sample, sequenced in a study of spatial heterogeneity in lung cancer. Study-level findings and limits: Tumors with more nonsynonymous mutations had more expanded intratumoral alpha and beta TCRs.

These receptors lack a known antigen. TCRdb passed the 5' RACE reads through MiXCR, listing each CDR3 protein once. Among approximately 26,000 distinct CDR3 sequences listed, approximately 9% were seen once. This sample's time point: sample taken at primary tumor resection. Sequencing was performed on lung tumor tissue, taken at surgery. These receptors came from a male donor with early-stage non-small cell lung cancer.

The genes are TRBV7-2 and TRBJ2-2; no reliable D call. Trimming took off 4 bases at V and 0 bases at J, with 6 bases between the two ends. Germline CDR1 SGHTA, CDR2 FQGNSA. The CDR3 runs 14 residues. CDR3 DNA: TGTGCCAGCAGCTCTCACGCGAACACCGGGGAGCTGTTTTTT. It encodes CASSSHANTGELFF.

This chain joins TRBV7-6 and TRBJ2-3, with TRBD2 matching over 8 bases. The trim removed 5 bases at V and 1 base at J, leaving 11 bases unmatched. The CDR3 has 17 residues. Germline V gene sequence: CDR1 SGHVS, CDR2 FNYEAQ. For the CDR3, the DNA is TGTGCCAGCAGCCACCAACTACTAGCGGTTGGCACAGATACGCAGTATTTT. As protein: CASSHQLLAVGTDTQYF.

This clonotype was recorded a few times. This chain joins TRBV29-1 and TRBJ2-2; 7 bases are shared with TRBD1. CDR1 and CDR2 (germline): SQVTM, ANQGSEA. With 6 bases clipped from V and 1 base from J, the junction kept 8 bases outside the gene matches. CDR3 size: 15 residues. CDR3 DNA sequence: TGCAGCGTAACCGACAGGGTCCTGAACACCGGGGAGCTGTTTTTT. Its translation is CSVTDRVLNTGELFF.

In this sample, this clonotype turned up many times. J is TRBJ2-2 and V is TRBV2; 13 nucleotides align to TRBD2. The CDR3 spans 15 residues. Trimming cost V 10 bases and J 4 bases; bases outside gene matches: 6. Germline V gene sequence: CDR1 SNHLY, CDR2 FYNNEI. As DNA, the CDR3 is TGTGCCACCTCGACTAGCGGGAGGAGCACCGGGGAGCTGTTTTTT. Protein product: CATSTSGRSTGELFF.

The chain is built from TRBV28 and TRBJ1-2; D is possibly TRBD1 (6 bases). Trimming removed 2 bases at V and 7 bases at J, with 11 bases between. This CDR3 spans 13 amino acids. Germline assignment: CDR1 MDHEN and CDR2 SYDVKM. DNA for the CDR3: TGTGCCAGCAGTTTAATATGGACAGCTGGCTACACCTTC. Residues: CASSLIWTAGYTF.

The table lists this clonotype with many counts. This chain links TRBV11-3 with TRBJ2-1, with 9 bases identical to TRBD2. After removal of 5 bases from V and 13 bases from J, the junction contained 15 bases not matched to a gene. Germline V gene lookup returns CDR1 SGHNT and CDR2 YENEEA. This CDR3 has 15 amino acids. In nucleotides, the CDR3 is TGTGCCAGCAGCCTTGAGGGGCTAGCGGGGCAAAACCAGTTCTTC. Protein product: CASSLEGLAGQNQFF.

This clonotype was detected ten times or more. The CDR3 here is CASSPPDRAGQPQHF. The CDR3 bases are TGTGCCAGCTCACCACCGGACAGGGCGGGTCAGCCCCAGCATTTT. V gene TRBV18 combines with J gene TRBJ1-5; TRBD1 matches at 8 bases. The CDR3 consists of 15 residues. J was trimmed by 6 bases and V by 0 bases; bases with no gene match: 4. Germline lookup yields CDR1 KGHSH and CDR2 LQKENI.

CDR3 in amino acids: CASSSYRGNEQFF. The CDR3 DNA is TGTGCCAGCAGCTCCTACAGGGGTAATGAGCAGTTCTTC. The chain recombines TRBV6-5 with TRBJ2-1; 7 bases are shared with TRBD1. The CDR3 loop spans 13 amino acids. V lost 6 bases, J lost 7 bases, and 6 bases stayed unmatched. The V gene's germline CDR1 is MNHEY and CDR2 SVGAGI.

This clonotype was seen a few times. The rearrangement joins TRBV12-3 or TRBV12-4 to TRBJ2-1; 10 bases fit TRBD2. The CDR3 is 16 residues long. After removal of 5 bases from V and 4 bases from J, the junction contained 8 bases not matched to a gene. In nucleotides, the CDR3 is TGTGCCAGCAGTCCCTCTAGCGGGGGCAATTACAATGAGCAGTTCTTC. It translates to CASSPSSGGNYNEQFF.

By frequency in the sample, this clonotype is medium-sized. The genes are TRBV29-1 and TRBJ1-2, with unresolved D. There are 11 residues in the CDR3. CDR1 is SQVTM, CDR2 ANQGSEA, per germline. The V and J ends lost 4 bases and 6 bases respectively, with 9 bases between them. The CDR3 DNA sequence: TGCAGCGTTGTTTTAGGAAATGGCTACACCTTC. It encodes CSVVLGNGYTF.

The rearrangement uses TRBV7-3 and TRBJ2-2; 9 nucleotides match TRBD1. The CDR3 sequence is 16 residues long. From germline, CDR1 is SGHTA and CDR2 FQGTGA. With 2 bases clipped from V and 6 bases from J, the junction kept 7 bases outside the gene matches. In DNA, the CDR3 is TGTGCCAGCAGCTTATTTGGGACAGGGTTGGCCGGGGAGCTGTTTTTT. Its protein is CASSLFGTGLAGELFF.

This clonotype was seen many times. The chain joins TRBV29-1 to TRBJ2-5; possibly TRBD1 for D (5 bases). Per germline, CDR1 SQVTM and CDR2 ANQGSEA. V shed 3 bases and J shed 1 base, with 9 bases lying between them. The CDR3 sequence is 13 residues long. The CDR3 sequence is CSVEVGAQETQYF. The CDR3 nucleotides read TGCAGCGTTGAGGTTGGGGCCCAAGAGACCCAGTACTTC.

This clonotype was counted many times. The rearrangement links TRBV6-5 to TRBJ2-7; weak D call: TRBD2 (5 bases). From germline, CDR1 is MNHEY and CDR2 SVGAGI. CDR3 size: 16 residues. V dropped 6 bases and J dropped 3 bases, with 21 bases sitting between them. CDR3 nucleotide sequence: TGTGCCAGCAGCCTACATGGGCCCCCGGGGATCTACGAGCAGTACTTC. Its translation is CASSLHGPPGIYEQYF.

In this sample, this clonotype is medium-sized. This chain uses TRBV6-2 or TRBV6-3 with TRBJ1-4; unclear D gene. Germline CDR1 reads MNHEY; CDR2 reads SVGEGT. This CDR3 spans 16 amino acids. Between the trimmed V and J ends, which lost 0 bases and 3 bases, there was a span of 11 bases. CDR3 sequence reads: CASSYSSWRANEKLFF. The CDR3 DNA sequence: TGTGCCAGCAGTTACTCGTCGTGGAGGGCTAATGAAAAACTGTTTTTT.

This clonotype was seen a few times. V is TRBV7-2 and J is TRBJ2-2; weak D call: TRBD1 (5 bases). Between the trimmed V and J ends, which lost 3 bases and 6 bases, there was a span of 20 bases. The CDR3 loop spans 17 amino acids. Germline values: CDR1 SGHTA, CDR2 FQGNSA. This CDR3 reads CASSFPSLGRGAGELFF. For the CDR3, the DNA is TGTGCCAGCAGCTTCCCATCCCTGGGTAGGGGCGCCGGGGAGCTGTTTTTT.

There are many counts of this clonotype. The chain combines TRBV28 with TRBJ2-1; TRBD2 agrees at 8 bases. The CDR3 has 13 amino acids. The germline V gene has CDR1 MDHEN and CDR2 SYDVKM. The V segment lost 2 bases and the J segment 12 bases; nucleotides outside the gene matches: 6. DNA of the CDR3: TGTGCCAGCAGTTTAAGGAGCGGGAGACCGCAGTTCTTC. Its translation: CASSLRSGRPQFF.

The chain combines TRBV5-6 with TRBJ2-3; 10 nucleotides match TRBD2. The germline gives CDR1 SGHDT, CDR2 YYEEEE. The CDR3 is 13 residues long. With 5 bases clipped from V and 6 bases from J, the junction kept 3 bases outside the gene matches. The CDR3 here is CASSPTSGDTQYF. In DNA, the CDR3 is TGTGCCAGCAGTCCGACTAGCGGGGATACGCAGTATTTT.

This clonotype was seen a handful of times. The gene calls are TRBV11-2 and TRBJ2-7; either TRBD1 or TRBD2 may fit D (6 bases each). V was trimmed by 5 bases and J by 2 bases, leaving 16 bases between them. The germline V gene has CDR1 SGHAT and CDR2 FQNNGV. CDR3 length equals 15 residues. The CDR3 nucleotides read TGTGCCAGCAGCCGCATGGGGGGCGCCCCCTACGAGCAGTACTTC. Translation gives CASSRMGGAPYEQYF.

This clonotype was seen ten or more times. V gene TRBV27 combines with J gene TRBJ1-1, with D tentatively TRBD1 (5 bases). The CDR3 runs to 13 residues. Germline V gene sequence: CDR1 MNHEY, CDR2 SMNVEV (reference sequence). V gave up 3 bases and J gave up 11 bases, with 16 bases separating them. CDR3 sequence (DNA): TGTGCCAGCAGTTTTAATGGAGGCAGGGAGGCTTTCTTT. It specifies CASSFNGGREAFF.

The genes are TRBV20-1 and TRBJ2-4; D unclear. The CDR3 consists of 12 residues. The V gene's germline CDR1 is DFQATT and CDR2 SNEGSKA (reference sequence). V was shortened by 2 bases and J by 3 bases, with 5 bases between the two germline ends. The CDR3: CSARPDKNIQYF. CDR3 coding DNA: TGCAGTGCTAGACCGGACAAAAACATTCAGTACTTC.

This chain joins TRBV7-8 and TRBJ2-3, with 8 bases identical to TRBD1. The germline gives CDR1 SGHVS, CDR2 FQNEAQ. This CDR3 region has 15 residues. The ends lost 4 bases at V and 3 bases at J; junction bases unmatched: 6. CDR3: CASSSDRGVTDTQYF. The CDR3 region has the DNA TGTGCCAGCAGCTCCGACAGGGGCGTAACAGATACGCAGTATTTT. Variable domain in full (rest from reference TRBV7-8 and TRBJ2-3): GAGVSQSPRYKVAKRGQDVALRCDPISGHVSLFWYQQALGQGPEFLTYFQNEAQLDKSGLPSDRFFAERPEGSVSTLKIQRTQQEDSAVYLCASSSDRGVTDTQYFGPGTRLTVL.

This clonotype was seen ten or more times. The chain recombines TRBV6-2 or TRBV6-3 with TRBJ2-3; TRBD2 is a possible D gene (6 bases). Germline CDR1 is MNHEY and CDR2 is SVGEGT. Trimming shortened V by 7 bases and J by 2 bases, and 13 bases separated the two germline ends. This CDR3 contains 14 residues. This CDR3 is CASKERAFTDTQYF. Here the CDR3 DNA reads TGTGCCAGCAAGGAGCGGGCCTTCACAGATACGCAGTATTTT.

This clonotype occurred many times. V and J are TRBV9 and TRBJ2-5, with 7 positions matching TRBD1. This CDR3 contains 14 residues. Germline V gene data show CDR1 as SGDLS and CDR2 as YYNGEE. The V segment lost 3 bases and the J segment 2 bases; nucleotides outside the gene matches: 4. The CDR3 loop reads CASSAGTVQETQYF. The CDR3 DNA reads TGTGCCAGCAGCGCCGGGACAGTACAAGAGACCCAGTACTTC.

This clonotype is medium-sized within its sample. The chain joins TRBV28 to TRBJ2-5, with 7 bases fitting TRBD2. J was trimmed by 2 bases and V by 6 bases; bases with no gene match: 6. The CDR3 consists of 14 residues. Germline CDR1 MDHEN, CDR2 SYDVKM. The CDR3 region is CASSLGGIQETQYF. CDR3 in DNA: TGTGCCAGCAGCCTGGGGGGGATACAAGAGACCCAGTACTTC.

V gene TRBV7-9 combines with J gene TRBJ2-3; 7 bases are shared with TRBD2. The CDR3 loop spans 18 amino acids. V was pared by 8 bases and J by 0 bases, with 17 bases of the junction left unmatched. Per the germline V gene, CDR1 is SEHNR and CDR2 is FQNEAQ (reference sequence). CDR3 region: CASPTTLAGSSSTDTQYF. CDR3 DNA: TGTGCCAGCCCGACCACCTTAGCGGGTTCTTCTAGCACAGATACGCAGTATTTT.

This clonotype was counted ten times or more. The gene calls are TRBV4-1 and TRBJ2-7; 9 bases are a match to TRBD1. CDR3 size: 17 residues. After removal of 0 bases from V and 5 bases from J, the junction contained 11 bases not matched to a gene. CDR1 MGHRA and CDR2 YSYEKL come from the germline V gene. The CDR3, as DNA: TGCGCCAGCAGCCAAGAGTTCGGGACAGGGTTTCGTAACGAGCAGTACTTC. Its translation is CASSQEFGTGFRNEQYF.

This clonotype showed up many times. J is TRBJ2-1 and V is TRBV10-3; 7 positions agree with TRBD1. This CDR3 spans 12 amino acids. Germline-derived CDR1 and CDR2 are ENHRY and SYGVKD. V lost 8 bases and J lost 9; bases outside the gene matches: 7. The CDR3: CAIGDRALEQFF. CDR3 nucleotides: TGTGCCATCGGAGACAGGGCCCTTGAGCAGTTCTTC.

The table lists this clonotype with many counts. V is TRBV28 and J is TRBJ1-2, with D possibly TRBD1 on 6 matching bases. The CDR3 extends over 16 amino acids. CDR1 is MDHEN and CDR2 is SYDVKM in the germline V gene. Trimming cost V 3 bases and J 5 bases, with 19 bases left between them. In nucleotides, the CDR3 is TGTGCCAGCAGTTTGGCCGTTTGGGGGCTGGGGTATGGCTACACCTTC. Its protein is CASSLAVWGLGYGYTF.

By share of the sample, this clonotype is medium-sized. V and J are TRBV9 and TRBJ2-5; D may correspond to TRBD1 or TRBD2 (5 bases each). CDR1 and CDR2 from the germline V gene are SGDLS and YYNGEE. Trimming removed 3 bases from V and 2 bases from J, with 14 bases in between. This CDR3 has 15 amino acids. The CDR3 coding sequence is TGTGCCAGCAGCGCAACAGTGGGGGAACAAGAGACCCAGTACTTC. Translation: CASSATVGEQETQYF.